Here is one TCR beta chain with its context. This clonotype was seen many times. What antigen it recognizes has not been identified. One base away there is no much larger clone; base qualities are not given. For repertoire sequencing, the TCR beta CDR3 regions were amplified from RNA transcripts. A first-round RT-PCR used HTBI primers with the Qiagen OneStep RT-PCR kit, followed by a second-round multiplex PCR, size selection and purification. Libraries were sequenced paired-end with 100 bp reads on an Illumina HiSeq2000. The authors processed their data as follows. SOAPnuke was used for read processing, and reads with adapters, uncalled bases, a mean Phred below 15, or no exact constant-primer or identifier match were discarded. High-quality paired reads were merged with COPE v1.2.5. Each unique nucleotide sequence was defined as a clonotype, and clonotypes were aligned to IMGT TRB V, D and J references with MiTCR v1.1. Only V-J combinations with frequency above 0.0001 were analysed, covering approximately 99% of repertoires. For each V-J combination, a TCR clonal expansion and chaos score was defined as the ratio of F50 clonal expansion to chaos observed in the TCRdist matrix. Welch's t-statistics and random forest were used to reduce the features to around 13 V-J combinations, which were then used as input to a naive Bayes classifier. The Morisita-Horn index was used to measure how similar the thyroid and blood repertoires were. In TCRdb, the public reads were trimmed at Q25 with fastp and aligned with MiXCR, with productive beta chains retained. Rows are combined by CDR3 protein, so each entry shows the most common genes and DNA. The V and J calls here are based on TCRdb, not the publication. This sample gives under 350,000 distinct CDR3 sequences in total; about 17% of them show up just once. The ten most abundant clones make up about 12% of the sample.

The data stem from a study of Graves' ophthalmopathy and Graves' hyperthyroidism (dated by TCRdb to between 2017 and 2018). Regarding the study in general: Peripheral blood samples were taken at the time of initial diagnosis, before any treatment was given. The study used TCR beta repertoire signatures to distinguish Graves' ophthalmopathy from Graves' hyperthyroidism and to predict progression to ophthalmopathy. In total, 135 blood samples were TCR-sequenced: 40 to 45 ophthalmopathy, some 75 hyperthyroidism and approximately 17 hyperthyroidism-to-ophthalmopathy patients. A discovery set of 90 to 100 patients (roughly 43 ophthalmopathy, 57 stable hyperthyroidism) was enrolled to explore V-J signatures distinguishing ophthalmopathy from hyperthyroidism. The independent validation cohort included around 19 hyperthyroidism patients plus 17 patients who later progressed from hyperthyroidism to ophthalmopathy. In five to seven hyperthyroidism patients, T-cell repertoires of thyroid tissue and blood were compared. Once sampling was done, hyperthyroidism patients were given methimazole at a starting dose of 30 mg daily, while ophthalmopathy patients were given high-dose intravenous methylprednisolone. Broad study findings and their caveats: In cross-validation, the 13-signature model distinguished ophthalmopathy from stable hyperthyroidism with 85% to 90% sensitivity and around 81% specificity, and in the test set the corresponding values were approximately 79% and 70%. No statistical method was used to set the sample size in advance, and the investigators knew which group each participant was assigned to. Most expanded thyroid clonotypes with frequency above 0.001 were also detected in blood, suggesting blood repertoires may reflect the thyroid immune response. In validation, the model predicted ophthalmopathy progression with about 70% sensitivity and approximately 75% specificity; roughly eleven predicted patients were CT-confirmed with GO in a median of approximately six months.

From cysteine to phenylalanine, the CDR3 is 11 amino acids long. Of the read, only the CDR3 DNA is kept; its 33 bases are in frame from base 1. V is reduced by 7 bases and J by 1 base, leaving a spacing of 7 bases between them. Taken from the germline V gene (reference sequence), the CDR1 and CDR2 loops are DFQATT and SNEGSKA. Ophthalmopathy patients had moderately to severely active disease, Clinical Activity Score of at least 3, NOSPECS grade of at least 4, and disease duration under 3 months. Patients with other autoimmune diseases, uncontrolled infections, pregnancy or lactation were excluded. Clinical symptoms, serum thyroxine, TRAb, thyroid ultrasound and orbital computed tomography were used for diagnosis. Using Ficoll-Paque density gradient centrifugation, PBMCs were isolated from less than 13 ml of fresh peripheral blood. Total RNA was extracted with Trizol reagent and quality-checked on an Agilent 2100 Bioanalyzer.

The chain employs TRBV20-1 and TRBJ1-1; TRBD1 is a weak D gene call, 6 bases matching. Sequenced sample: peripheral blood. The sequence came from an adult man with Graves' ophthalmopathy. Here is the DNA: TGCAGTGTGGGGGCGAACACTGAAGCTTTCTTT. This translates into CSVGANTEAFF.